The clone carrying this T cell receptor beta chain was counted at least ten times. The antigen remains undetermined. This specimen comes from a study of T cells in Graves' hyperthyroidism and ophthalmopathy. V was clipped by 4 bases and J by 4 bases, with 7 bases between them. The CDR3 runs 13 residues. CDR1 and CDR2 from the germline V gene are KGHDR and SFDVKD. RNA transcripts served as the template for amplifying TCR beta CDR3 regions. Researchers ran a first-round RT-PCR on the TCR CDR3 using the HTBI primer set. One entry per CDR3 protein results from TCRdb running MiXCR on the multiplex PCR reads. The data contain fewer than 700,000 distinct CDR3 sequences, 15% to 20% of them singletons. The study's findings and limits: By a 13 V-J model, ophthalmopathy was set apart from stable hyperthyroidism. Model predictions of ophthalmopathy came a median about six months before onset.

Patients between 18 and 65 years old had hyperthyroidism, newly diagnosed and lasting under 2 months. Clinicians diagnosed patients from clinical symptoms, serum thyroxine and TRAb, thyroid ultrasound and orbital computed tomography. V usage is TRBV24-1 and J usage is TRBJ1-5, with D unresolved. The source of this sequence is a young woman with Graves' hyperthyroidism. Source material: blood. CDR3 loop: CATSEYRNQPQHF. For the CDR3, the DNA is TGTGCCACCAGTGAATACCGGAATCAGCCCCAGCATTTT.